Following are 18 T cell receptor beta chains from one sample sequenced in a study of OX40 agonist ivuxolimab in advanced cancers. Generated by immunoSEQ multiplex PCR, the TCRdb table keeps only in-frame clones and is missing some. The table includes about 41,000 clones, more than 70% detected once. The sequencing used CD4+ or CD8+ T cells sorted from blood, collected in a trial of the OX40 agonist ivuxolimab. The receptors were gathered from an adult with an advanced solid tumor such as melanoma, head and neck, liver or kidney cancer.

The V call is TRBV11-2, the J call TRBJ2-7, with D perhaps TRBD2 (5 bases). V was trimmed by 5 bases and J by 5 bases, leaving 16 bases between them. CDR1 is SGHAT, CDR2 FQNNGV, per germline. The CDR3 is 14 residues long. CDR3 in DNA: TGTGCCAGCAGCCCCGGTGGGAGTTCAAACGAGCAGTACTTC. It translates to CASSPGGSSNEQYF.

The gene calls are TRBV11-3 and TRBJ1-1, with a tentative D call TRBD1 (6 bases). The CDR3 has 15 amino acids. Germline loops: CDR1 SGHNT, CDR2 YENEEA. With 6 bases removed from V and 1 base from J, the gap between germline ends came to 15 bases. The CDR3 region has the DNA TGTGCCAGCAGGCTACAGGGTGAGACGAACACTGAAGCTTTCTTT. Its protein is CASRLQGETNTEAFF.

Here the CDR3 reads CASSARTGRGETQYF. The CDR3 nucleotides are TGCGCCAGCAGCGCTCGGACCGGGCGCGGGGAGACCCAGTACTTC. V usage is TRBV5-1 and J usage is TRBJ2-5; a weak D match, TRBD2 (5 bases). This CDR3 contains 15 residues. V lost 4 bases, J lost 5 bases, and 18 bases lay in between. CDR1 is SGHRS, CDR2 YFSETQ, per germline. Drawing the rest from reference TRBV5-1 and TRBJ2-5, the complete variable domain is KAGVTQTPRYLIKTRGQQVTLSCSPISGHRSVSWYQQTPGQGLQFLFEYFSETQRNKGNFPGRFSGRQFSNSRSEMNVSTLELGDSALYLCASSARTGRGETQYFGPGTRLLVL.

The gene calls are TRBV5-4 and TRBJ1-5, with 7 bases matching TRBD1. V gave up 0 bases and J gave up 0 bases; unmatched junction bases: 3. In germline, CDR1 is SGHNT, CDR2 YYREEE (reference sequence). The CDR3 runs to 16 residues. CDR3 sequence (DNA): TGTGCCAGCAGCTTGGGGGGGACAGATAGCAATCAGCCCCAGCATTTT. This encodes CASSLGGTDSNQPQHF.

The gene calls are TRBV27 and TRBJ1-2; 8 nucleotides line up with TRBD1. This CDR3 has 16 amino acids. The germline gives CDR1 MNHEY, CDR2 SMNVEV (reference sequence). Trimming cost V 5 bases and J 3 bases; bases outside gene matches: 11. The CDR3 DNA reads TGTGCCAGCAGTCCTGCCCCCGGACAGGGAGACTATGGCTACACCTTC. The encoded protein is CASSPAPGQGDYGYTF.

Here the CDR3 reads CASSQDLLSRNEQYF. The DNA of the CDR3 is TGTGCCAGCAGCCAAGATTTACTAAGTCGGAACGAGCAGTACTTC. The chain has TRBV14 and TRBJ2-7; no clear D gene. The V gene's germline CDR1 is SGHDN and CDR2 FVKESK. Between the trimmed V and J ends, which lost 0 bases and 5 bases, there was a span of 14 bases. This CDR3 has 15 amino acids. Supplemented by reference TRBV14 and TRBJ2-7, the full variable domain reads EAGVTQFPSHSVIEKGQTVTLRCDPISGHDNLYWYRRVMGKEIKFLLHFVKESKQDESGMPNNRFLAERTGGTYSTLKVQPAELEDSGVYFCASSQDLLSRNEQYFGPGTRLTVT.

Here the CDR3 DNA reads TGTGCCAGCAGTGACATTGGCGGGAATTCACCCCTCCACTTT. The encoded protein is CASSDIGGNSPLHF. The J gene is TRBJ1-6, the V gene TRBV2; unclear D gene. Germline CDR1 is SNHLY and CDR2 is FYNNEI. This CDR3 is built from 14 residues. V was trimmed by 3 bases and J by 7 bases, leaving 10 bases between them.

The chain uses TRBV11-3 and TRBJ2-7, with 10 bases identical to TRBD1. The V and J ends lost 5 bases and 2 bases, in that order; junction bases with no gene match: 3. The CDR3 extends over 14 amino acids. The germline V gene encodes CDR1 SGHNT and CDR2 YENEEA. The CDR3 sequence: CASSGQGGPYEQYF. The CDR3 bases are TGTGCCAGCAGCGGACAGGGGGGACCCTACGAGCAGTACTTC.

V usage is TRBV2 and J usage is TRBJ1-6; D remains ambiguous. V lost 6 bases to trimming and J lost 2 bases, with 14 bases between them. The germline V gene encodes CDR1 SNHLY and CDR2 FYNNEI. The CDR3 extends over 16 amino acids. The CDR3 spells CASRPKEGTYNSPLHF. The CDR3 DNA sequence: TGTGCCAGCAGACCGAAAGAGGGAACCTATAATTCACCCCTCCACTTT.

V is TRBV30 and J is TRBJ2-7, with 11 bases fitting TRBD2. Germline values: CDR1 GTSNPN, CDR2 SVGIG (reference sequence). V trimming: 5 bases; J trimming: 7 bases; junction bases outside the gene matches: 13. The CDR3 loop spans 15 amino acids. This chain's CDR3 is CAWGLGLVAGGEQYF. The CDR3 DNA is TGTGCCTGGGGACTAGGCTTGGTAGCGGGAGGGGAGCAGTACTTC.

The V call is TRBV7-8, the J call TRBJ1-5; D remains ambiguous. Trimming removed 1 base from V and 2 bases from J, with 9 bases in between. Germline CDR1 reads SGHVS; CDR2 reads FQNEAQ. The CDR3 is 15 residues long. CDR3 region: CASSLEGQGNQPQHF. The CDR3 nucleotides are TGTGCCAGCAGCTTAGAGGGTCAGGGCAATCAGCCCCAGCATTTT.

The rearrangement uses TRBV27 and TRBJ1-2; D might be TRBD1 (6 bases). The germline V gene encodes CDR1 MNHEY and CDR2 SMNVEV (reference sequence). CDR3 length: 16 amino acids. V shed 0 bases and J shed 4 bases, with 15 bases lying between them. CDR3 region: CASSLSRGQGSYGYTF. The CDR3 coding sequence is TGTGCCAGCAGTTTATCGAGGGGACAAGGGTCCTATGGCTACACCTTC.

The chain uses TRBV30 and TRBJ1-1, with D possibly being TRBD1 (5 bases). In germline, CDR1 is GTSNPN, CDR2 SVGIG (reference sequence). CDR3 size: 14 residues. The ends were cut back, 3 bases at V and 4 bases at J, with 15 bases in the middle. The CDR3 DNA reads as TGTGCCTGGAGAACAGGAGTATCGCGCACTGAAGCTTTCTTT. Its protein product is CAWRTGVSRTEAFF.

The CDR3 reads CASSVLWGDYGYTF. In DNA form, the CDR3 reads TGTGCCAGCAGCGTGCTATGGGGAGACTATGGCTACACCTTC. The chain combines TRBV5-8 with TRBJ1-2; no definite D call. Trimming took off 4 bases at V and 3 bases at J, with 13 bases between the two ends. Germline assignment: CDR1 SGHTS and CDR2 YDEGEE. The CDR3 consists of 14 residues. Full variable domain (remainder filled in from reference TRBV5-8 and TRBJ1-2): EAGVTQSPTHLIKTRGQQATLRCSPISGHTSVYWYQQALGLGLQFLLWYDEGEERNRGNFPPRFSGRQFPNYSSELNVNALELEDSALYLCASSVLWGDYGYTFGSGTRLTVV.

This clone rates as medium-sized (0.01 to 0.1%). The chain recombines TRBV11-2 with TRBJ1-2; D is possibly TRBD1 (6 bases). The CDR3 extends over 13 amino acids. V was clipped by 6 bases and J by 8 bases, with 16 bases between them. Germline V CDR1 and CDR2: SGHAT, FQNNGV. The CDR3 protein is CASSRQQGGGYTF. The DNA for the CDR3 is TGTGCCAGCAGTCGCCAACAGGGAGGCGGCTACACCTTC.

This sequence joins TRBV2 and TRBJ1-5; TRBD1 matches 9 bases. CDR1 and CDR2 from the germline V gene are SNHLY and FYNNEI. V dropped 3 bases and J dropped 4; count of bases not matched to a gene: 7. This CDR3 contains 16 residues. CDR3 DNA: TGTGCCAGCAGTGAGCGGGACAGGGCGGGGAATCAGCCCCAGCATTTT. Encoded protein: CASSERDRAGNQPQHF.

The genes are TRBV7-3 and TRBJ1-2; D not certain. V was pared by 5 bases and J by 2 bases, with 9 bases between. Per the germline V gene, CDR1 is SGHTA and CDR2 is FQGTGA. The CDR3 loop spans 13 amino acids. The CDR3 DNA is TGTGCCAGCAGCCCCGACCGAAACTATGGCTACACCTTC. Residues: CASSPDRNYGYTF.

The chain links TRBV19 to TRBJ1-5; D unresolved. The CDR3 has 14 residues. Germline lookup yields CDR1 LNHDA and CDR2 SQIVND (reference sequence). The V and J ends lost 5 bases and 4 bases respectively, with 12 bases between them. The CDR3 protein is CASSAGRGNQPQHF. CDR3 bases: TGTGCCAGTAGTGCCGGGAGAGGGAATCAGCCCCAGCATTTT.